Listed below are T cell receptor beta chains from one sample, sequenced in a study of blood T cell repertoires in COVID-19. The method was immunoSEQ multiplex PCR; TCRdb's version includes in-frame clones alone and lacks a portion of them. The sample includes over 250,000 clones, roughly 86% of them seen just once. The sample was peripheral blood. The receptors stem from a man aged 40-50 years who had recovered from COVID-19. CDR3s include the opening cysteine and the closing phenylalanine or tryptophan. D genes are given only for firm matches. Clone sizes are given selectively: once, few, many, or a class where the clone is expanded.

J: TRBJ2-3
V: TRBV15
size: NA
D: NA
CDR3: CATSRDQVGADTQYF
DNA: TGTGCCACCAGCAGAGATCAAGTGGGAGCAGATACGCAGTATTTT

J: TRBJ1-5
V: TRBV15
size: NA
D: TRBD1
CDR3: CATSRGKGGTHQPQHF
DNA: TGTGCCACCAGCAGAGGCAAAGGGGGCACGCATCAGCCCCAGCATTTT

J: TRBJ1-6
V: TRBV6-1
size: once
D: NA
CDR3: CASSGVDSDYNSPLHF
DNA: TGTGCCAGCAGTGGAGTGGACAGCGATTATAATTCACCCCTCCACTTT

J: TRBJ1-4
V: TRBV5-6
size: NA
D: NA
CDR3: CASSPLFPATNEKLFF
DNA: TGTGCCAGCAGCCCCCTATTCCCTGCAACTAATGAAAAACTGTTTTTT

J: TRBJ2-1
V: TRBV2
size: few
D: NA
CDR3: CASSEYTGSNEQFF
DNA: TGTGCCAGCAGTGAATATACAGGAAGCAATGAGCAGTTCTTC

J: TRBJ1-2
V: TRBV19
size: NA
D: TRBD1
CDR3: CASNGGTGESGYTF
DNA: TGTGCCAGTAACGGGGGGACAGGTGAATCGGGCTACACCTTC

J: TRBJ1-2
V: TRBV3-1/TRBV3-2
size: NA
D: NA
CDR3: CASSQHGNGPGSVYGYTF
DNA: TGTGCCAGCAGCCAACACGGGAACGGTCCTGGGTCTGTCTATGGCTACACCTTC

J: TRBJ2-1
V: TRBV10-2
size: few
D: TRBD2
CDR3: CASRLGTSGSNEQFF
DNA: TGCGCCAGCAGGCTCGGGACTAGCGGGAGCAATGAGCAGTTCTTC

J: TRBJ2-5
V: TRBV5-1
size: NA
D: TRBD2
CDR3: CASSLARTSGVETQYF
DNA: TGCGCCAGCAGCTTGGCCCGAACTAGCGGGGTAGAGACCCAGTACTTC

J: TRBJ2-3
V: TRBV15
size: NA
D: TRBD2
CDR3: CATSRRGLAGTDTQYF
DNA: TGTGCCACCAGCAGGAGAGGGCTAGCGGGCACAGATACGCAGTATTTT

J: TRBJ2-2
V: TRBV30
size: NA
D: TRBD2
CDR3: CAWGGTSGTGELFF
DNA: TGTGCCTGGGGAGGGACTAGCGGGACCGGGGAGCTGTTTTTT